This entry describes one T cell receptor (beta chain). Its cognate antigen is unknown. These data originate in a study of beta chain features in type 1 diabetes. General study findings and limits: Naive, central memory and Treg TCRB repertoires seemed to resemble each other more closely in patients than they did in healthy donors.

The germline CDR1 and CDR2 sequences are SEHNR and FQNEAQ (reference sequence). The V gene lost 3 bases and the J gene lost 2 bases, with 14 bases spanning the gap. The CDR3 sequence is 15 residues long. The entirety of the isolated RNA underwent reverse transcription, so expressed TCRB transcripts were sequenced. The assay was immunoSEQ multiplex PCR, and TCRdb's table has in-frame clones only and misses some. The sample lists around 430,000 clones, 25% to 35% occurring once. The receptor comes from a man between 18 and 35 years old in good health. This chain connects TRBV7-9 to TRBJ2-7; perhaps TRBD1 as D (6 bases). The material sequenced was naive CD4+ T cells from blood. CDR3: CASSFPLTGAYEQYF. The CDR3 DNA is TGTGCCAGCAGCTTCCCTTTGACAGGAGCCTACGAGCAGTACTTC.